Below, 7 T cell receptor beta chains from the same sample are listed, as sequenced in a study of blood T cell repertoires in COVID-19 (TCRdb year 2020). Library preparation was by the immunoSEQ multiplex PCR assay. TCRdb provides this immuneACCESS table in a form limited to in-frame rearrangements. Some clones are lacking; in checked studies, under half of them reflect an unresolved V gene, and why the rest are absent is not known. The sample table records about 45,000 clones; around 85% of these occur just once. The ten largest make up 9.2% of the sample. The sample was peripheral blood. The receptors here all came from a human donor in a cohort sampled during active COVID-19.

The rearrangement links TRBV6-5 to TRBJ1-1; no clear D. V gave up 5 bases and J gave up 1 base, with 8 bases separating them. Per germline, CDR1 MNHEY and CDR2 SVGAGI. The CDR3 runs to 13 residues. CDR3 in amino acids: CASSRGRNTEAFF. CDR3 nucleotide sequence: TGTGCCAGCAGTCGAGGGAGGAACACTGAAGCTTTCTTT.

This chain joins TRBV15 and TRBJ2-3; 7 bases fit TRBD2. The CDR3 has 16 residues. The germline V gene has CDR1 LNHNV and CDR2 YYDKDF (reference sequence). Germline trimming cut 0 bases from V and 2 bases from J; bases unmatched to any gene: 5. The CDR3 reads CATSRDLGGDTDTQYF. The CDR3 DNA reads TGTGCCACCAGCAGAGATCTGGGGGGGGACACAGATACGCAGTATTTT. Combining the CDR3 with reference TRBV15 and TRBJ2-3 gives the whole variable domain DAMVIQNPRYQVTQFGKPVTLSCSQTLNHNVMYWYQQKSSQAPKLLFHYYDKDFNNEADTPDNFQSRRPNTSFCFLDIRSPGLGDTAMYLCATSRDLGGDTDTQYFGPGTRLTVL.

This clone qualifies as medium-sized. The rearrangement links TRBV5-1 to TRBJ2-1; 11 bases match TRBD2. Per the germline V gene, CDR1 is SGHRS and CDR2 is YFSETQ. The CDR3 has 15 residues. V lost 3 bases, J lost 2 bases, and 1 base stayed unmatched. The CDR3 DNA reads as TGCGCCAGCAGCTCGACTAGCGGGACCTACAATGAGCAGTTCTTC. This codes for CASSSTSGTYNEQFF.

The V and J genes are TRBV6-6 and TRBJ2-2, with 8 bases matching TRBD2. CDR3 size: 16 residues. The trim removed 5 bases at V and 3 bases at J, leaving 8 bases unmatched. CDR1 MNHNY and CDR2 SVGAGI come from the germline V gene (reference sequence). The CDR3 DNA reads as TGTGCCAGCAGTCCTGGCGGGGGGCTTGACACCGGGGAGCTGTTTTTT. Residues: CASSPGGGLDTGELFF.

The chain is built from TRBV7-2 and TRBJ1-4; D uncertain. Per the germline V gene, CDR1 is SGHTA and CDR2 is FQGNSA. The CDR3 consists of 16 residues. Trimming pared 3 bases from V and 6 bases from J, leaving 17 bases between. The CDR3 DNA follows: TGTGCCAGCAGCTTCACCTTAATACAGTATGATGAAAAACTGTTTTTT. This encodes CASSFTLIQYDEKLFF.

The chain combines TRBV7-2 with TRBJ2-3, with 7 bases fitting TRBD2. Unmatched junction bases numbered 10, after V lost 4 bases and J lost 6 bases. The CDR3 is made up of 15 amino acids. In germline, CDR1 is SGHTA, CDR2 FQGNSA. In DNA form, the CDR3 reads TGTGCCAGCAGCTCCGAGAGGGAGGGTGCGGATACGCAGTATTTT. Encoded protein: CASSSEREGADTQYF.

The CDR3 loop is CASSVYRTDTQYF. The CDR3 nucleotides are TGTGCCAGCAGTGTCTACCGCACAGATACGCAGTATTTT. The V gene is TRBV2, the J gene TRBJ2-3; D not resolved. There are 13 residues in the CDR3. Germline-derived CDR1 and CDR2 are SNHLY and FYNNEI. V lost 4 bases to trimming and J lost 1 base, with 6 bases between them.